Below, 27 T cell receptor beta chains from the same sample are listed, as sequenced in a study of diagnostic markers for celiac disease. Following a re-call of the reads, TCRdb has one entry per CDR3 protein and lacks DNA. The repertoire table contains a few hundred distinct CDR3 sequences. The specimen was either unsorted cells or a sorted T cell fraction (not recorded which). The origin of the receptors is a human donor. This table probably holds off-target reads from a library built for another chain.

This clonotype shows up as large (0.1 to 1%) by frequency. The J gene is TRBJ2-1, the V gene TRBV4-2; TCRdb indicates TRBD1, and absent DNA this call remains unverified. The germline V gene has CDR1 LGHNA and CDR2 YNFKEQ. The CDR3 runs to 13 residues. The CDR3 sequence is CASSQEGGNEQFF.

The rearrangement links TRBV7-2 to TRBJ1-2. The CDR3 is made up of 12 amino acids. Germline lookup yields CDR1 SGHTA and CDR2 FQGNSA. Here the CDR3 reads CASSFRLYGYTF.

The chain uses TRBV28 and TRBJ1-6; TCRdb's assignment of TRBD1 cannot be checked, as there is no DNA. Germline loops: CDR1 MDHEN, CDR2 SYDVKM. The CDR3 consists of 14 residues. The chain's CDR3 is CASTLGTDYSPLHF.

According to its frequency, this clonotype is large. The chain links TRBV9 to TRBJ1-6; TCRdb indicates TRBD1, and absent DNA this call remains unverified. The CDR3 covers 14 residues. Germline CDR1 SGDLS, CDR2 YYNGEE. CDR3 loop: CASSVGGTNSPLHF.

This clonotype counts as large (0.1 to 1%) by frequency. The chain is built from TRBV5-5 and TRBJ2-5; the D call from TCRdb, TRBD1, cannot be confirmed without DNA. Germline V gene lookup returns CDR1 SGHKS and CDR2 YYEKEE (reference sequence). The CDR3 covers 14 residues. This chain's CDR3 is CASSGLVRGETQYF.

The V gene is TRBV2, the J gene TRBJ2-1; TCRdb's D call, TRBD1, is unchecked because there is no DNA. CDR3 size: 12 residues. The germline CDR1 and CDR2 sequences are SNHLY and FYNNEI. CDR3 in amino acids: CASRSSGGQQFF.

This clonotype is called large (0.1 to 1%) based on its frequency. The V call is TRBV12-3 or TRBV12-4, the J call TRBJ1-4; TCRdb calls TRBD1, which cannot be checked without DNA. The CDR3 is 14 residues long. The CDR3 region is CASRPTGSRKKLFF.

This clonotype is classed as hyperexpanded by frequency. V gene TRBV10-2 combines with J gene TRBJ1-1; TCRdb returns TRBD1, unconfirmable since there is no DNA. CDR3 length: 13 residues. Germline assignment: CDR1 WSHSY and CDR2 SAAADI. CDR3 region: CATLDRMNTEAFF.

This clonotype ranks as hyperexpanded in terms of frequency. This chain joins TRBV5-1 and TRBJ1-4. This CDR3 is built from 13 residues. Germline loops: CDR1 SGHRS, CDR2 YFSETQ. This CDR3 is CASSFRPWEKLFF.

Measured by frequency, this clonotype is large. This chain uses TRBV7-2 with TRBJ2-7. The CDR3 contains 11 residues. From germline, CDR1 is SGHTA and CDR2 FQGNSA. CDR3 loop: CASSSPYEQYF.

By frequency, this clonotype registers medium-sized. The chain's CDR3 is CASSSGGGKNIQYF. The V call is TRBV12-3 or TRBV12-4, the J call TRBJ2-4; TCRdb's D gene call, TRBD2, goes unchecked for lack of DNA. The CDR3 sequence is 14 residues long.

CDR3 sequence: CASSVRVGAYNEQFF. The rearrangement joins TRBV27 to TRBJ2-1. Germline loops: CDR1 MNHEY, CDR2 SMNVEV (reference sequence). The CDR3 has 15 amino acids.

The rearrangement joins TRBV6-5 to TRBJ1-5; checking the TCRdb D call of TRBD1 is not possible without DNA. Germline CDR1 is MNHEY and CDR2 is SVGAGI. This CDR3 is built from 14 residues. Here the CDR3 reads CASSSQGGNQPQHF.

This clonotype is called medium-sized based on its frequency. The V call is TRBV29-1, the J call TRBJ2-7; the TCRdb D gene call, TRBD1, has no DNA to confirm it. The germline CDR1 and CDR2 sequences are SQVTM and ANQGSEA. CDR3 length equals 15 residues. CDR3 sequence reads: CSVEDLSGFPCEQYF.

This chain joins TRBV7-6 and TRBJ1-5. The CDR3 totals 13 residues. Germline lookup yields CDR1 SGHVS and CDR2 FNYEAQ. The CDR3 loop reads CASSSHSNQPQHF.

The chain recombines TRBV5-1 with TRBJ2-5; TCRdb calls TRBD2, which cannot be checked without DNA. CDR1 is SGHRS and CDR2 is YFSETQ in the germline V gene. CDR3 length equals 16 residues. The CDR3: CASSLQGLAGQETQYF.

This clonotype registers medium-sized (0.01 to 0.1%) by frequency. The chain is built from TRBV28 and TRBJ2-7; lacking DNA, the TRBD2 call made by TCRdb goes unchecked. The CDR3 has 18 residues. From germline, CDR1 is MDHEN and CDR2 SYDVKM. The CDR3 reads CASSLFLRGRAPAYEQYF.

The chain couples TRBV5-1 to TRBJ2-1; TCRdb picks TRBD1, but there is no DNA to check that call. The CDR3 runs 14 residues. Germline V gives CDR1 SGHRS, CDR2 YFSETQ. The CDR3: CASSLGDPYNEQFF.

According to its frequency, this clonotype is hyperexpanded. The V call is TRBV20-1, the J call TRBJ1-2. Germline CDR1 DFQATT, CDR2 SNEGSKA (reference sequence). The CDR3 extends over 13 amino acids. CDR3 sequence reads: CSAREGGGYGYTF.

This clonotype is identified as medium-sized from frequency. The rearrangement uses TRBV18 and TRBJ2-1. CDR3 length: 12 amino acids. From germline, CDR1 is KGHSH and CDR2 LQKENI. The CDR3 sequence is CASSPVDNEQFF.

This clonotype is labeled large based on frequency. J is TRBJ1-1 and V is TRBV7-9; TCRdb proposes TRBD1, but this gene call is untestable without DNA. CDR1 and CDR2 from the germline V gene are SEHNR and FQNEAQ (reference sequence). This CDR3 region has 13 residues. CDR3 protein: CASSLRADTEAFF.

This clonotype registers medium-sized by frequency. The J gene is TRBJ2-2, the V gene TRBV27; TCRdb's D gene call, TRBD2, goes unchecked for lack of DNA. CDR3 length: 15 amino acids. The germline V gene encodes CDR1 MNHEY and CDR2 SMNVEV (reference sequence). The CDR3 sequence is CASSLSGLAIRELFF.

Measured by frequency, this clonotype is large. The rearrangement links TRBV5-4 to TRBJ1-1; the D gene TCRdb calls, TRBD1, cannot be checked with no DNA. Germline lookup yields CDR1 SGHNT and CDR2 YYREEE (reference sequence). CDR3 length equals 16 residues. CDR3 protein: CASSSGQGIMNTEAFF.

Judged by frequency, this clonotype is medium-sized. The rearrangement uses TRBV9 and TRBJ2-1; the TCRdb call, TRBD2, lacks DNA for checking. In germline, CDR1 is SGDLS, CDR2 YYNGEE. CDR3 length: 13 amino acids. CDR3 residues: CASSVSSPREQFF.

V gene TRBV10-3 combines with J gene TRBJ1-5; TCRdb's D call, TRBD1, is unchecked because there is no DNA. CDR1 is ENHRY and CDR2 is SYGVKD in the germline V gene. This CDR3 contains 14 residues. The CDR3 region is CAISDPGSNQPQHF.

CDR3 sequence: CASSRRRVRELFF. The chain has TRBV6-2 or TRBV6-3 and TRBJ2-2; TCRdb designates TRBD1, a call that cannot be tested without DNA. This CDR3 spans 13 amino acids. Germline CDR1 reads MNHEY; CDR2 reads SVGEGT.

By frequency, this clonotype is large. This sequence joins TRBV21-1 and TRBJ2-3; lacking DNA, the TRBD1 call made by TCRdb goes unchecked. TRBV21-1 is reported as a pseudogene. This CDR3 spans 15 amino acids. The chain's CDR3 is CASSTRDRGSDTQYF.